This entry features one TCR beta chain sequence. Its antigen is not yet known. Base-call qualities are not available, and no considerably larger clone is one nucleotide away. The sample belongs to a study of glioma-infiltrating T cells after dendritic cell vaccination (dated by TCRdb to 2016 to 2018). For the study in its entirety: A cohort of approximately 15 glioblastoma patients from Phase I and II dendritic cell vaccination trials was included, of whom 9 were newly diagnosed and 6 had recurrent disease. Autologous tumor lysate-pulsed dendritic cell vaccination was administered to the patients between 2003 and 2012. To make the vaccine, monocyte-derived dendritic cells were cultured for under 9 days with IL-4 and GM-CSF and then pulsed overnight with autologous tumor lysate. Patients received three intradermal dendritic cell vaccine injections at biweekly intervals in the arm below the axilla. Deep sequencing of TCR beta CDR3 regions was used to quantify tumor-infiltrating lymphocyte content and compare tumor and blood repertoires in dendritic cell-vaccinated glioblastoma patients. Survival after dendritic cell vaccination was correlated with TCR sequencing metrics, including TIL content and tumor-blood repertoire overlap.

Points the paper makes about the study in general: The cohort was small and heterogeneous, only a few patients had full blood and tumor sets, and even fewer had initial-recurrent tumor pairs. Higher estimated pretreatment TIL content predicted longer time to progression and overall survival after dendritic cell vaccination. The TCR overlap response model with three groups was called speculative and said to need prospective validation. No direct relationship between TCR clonality and survival was found, suggesting that a diverse polyclonal response may matter.

The time point label of this sample denotes: after dendritic cell vaccination, including at tumor progression/relapse. Patients were selected on the basis of adequate residual fresh-frozen tumor tissue and more than two years of available survival data. None of the glioblastoma patients carried an isocitrate dehydrogenase mutation, although molecular status otherwise varied. PBMC were collected before vaccination, two weeks after the third vaccination, and at tumor progression if tumor progression occurred. Genomic DNA was extracted with the Qiagen DNeasy Blood extraction Kit. Using the immunoSEQ assay, TCRB CDR3 regions were amplified from 1.5 to 2 micrograms of genomic DNA, or from all available DNA when less than that was on hand. The multiplex PCR employed 60 forward primers targeting TCR V beta segments and 13 reverse primers targeting J beta segments. Synthetic control templates were spiked into each sample at limiting dilution to estimate reads per starting template. The Illumina HiSeq System generated 87 bp sequencing reads. Concerning the study's data processing: PCR and sequencing errors were removed by merging closely related sequences with a nearest neighbor algorithm. TCR overlap was defined as the percentage of unique tumor TCR beta sequences that were also found in the peripheral blood of the same patient. Here the immuneACCESS table is served through TCRdb, limited to in-frame sequences with V and J called. Missing clones are a known gap in these copies; in checked studies unresolved V genes cover under half, and the rest lacks a known reason. V and J calls and clone size are those listed in that table; D and trimming were worked out from the DNA. The sample table shows 75,000 to 95,000 clones, and about nine tenths are seen once. Of the sample, 2% to 2.5% is held by the ten largest clones.

CDR1 ENHRY and CDR2 SYGVKD are derived from the germline V gene. The CDR3 covers 11 residues, taking in both the cysteine and the phenylalanine. Solely the CDR3 DNA is kept, with 33 bases framed from the first base. V is shortened by 10 bases, J by 8 bases, and the region joining them spans 12 bases. The source was blood, collected after dendritic cell vaccination. Here the chain combines TRBV10-3 and TRBJ2-1; 5 matching bases give a weak D call of TRBD2. The receptor's source is a human donor with glioblastoma. The CDR3 protein: CATSPRDEQFF. The bases are TGTGCCACCTCTCCGCGGGATGAGCAGTTCTTC.